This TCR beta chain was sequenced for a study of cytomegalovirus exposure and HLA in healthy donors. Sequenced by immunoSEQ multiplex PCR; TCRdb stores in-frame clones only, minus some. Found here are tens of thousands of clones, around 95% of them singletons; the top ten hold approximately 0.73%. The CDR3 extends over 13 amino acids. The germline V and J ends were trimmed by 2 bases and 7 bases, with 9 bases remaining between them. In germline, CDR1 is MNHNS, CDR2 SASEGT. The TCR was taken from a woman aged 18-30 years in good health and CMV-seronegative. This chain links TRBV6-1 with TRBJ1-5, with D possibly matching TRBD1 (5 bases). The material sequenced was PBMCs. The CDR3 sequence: CASSELGGQPQHF. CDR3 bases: TGTGCCAGCAGTGAATTGGGGGGGCAGCCCCAGCATTTT.